The 12 T cell receptor beta chains below come from one sample, sequenced in a study of breast tumors, draining lymph nodes, adjacent tissues. MiXCR was run by TCRdb on the multiplex PCR reads, yielding one entry per CDR3 protein. The data hold 180,000 or so distinct CDR3 sequences, with around 29% observed a single time. The lymph nodes were axillary draining lymph nodes from breast cancer patients. Sequencing was carried out using axillary lymph node tissue. The receptors derive from a female donor with breast cancer. Some clones in this sample may be carry-over from other donors' samples.

In this sample, this clonotype turned up many times. CDR3 sequence: CASRGRYNQETQYF. In DNA form, the CDR3 reads TGTGCCAGCCGCGGGCGTTACAACCAAGAGACCCAGTACTTC. The gene calls are TRBV14 and TRBJ2-5; D is perhaps TRBD2 (5 bases). Germline V gene sequence: CDR1 SGHDN, CDR2 FVKESK. V was trimmed by 8 bases and J by 0 bases, leaving 13 bases between them. The CDR3 has 14 residues.

The CDR3 reads CATSDFKETQYF. For the CDR3, the DNA is TGTGCCACCAGTGATTTTAAGGAGACCCAGTACTTC. J is TRBJ2-5 and V is TRBV24-1; D is unclear. The V and J ends lost 1 base and 5 bases respectively, with 4 bases between them. The germline gives CDR1 KGHDR, CDR2 SFDVKD. This CDR3 region has 12 residues.

The sample holds many counts of this clonotype. The chain employs TRBV2 and TRBJ2-2; unclear D gene. CDR3 length: 13 residues. Per the germline V gene, CDR1 is SNHLY and CDR2 is FYNNEI. V gave up 3 bases and J gave up 4 bases, with 6 bases separating them. The CDR3 is CASSDESTGELFF. CDR3 nucleotide sequence: TGTGCCAGCAGTGACGAGAGCACCGGGGAGCTGTTTTTT.

This clonotype was seen ten or more times. The chain joins TRBV7-8 to TRBJ1-2; 9 nucleotides match TRBD1. CDR1 SGHVS and CDR2 FQNEAQ come from the germline V gene. The CDR3 consists of 13 residues. The V segment lost 5 bases and the J segment 7 bases; nucleotides outside the gene matches: 5. CDR3 sequence reads: CASSLQGALGYTF. The CDR3 nucleotides are TGTGCCAGCAGCCTACAGGGGGCGCTTGGCTACACCTTC.

This clonotype was picked up many times. The chain joins TRBV20-1 to TRBJ2-2; 7 bases are shared with TRBD2. J was trimmed by 5 bases and V by 5 bases; bases with no gene match: 8. The germline V gene has CDR1 DFQATT and CDR2 SNEGSKA (reference sequence). The CDR3 length is 14 residues. Here the CDR3 DNA reads TGCAGTGCTCGTTGGGGGGGGAAAACCGGGGAGCTGTTTTTT. It yields the protein CSARWGGKTGELFF.

In its sample, this clonotype was seen a few times. V gene TRBV6-5 combines with J gene TRBJ1-2, with 10 bases lining up with TRBD1. CDR3 size: 19 residues. After removal of 5 bases from V and 1 base from J, the junction contained 16 bases not matched to a gene. Per the germline V gene, CDR1 is MNHEY and CDR2 is SVGAGI. CDR3: CASSHGPFRDRGFNYGYTF. The CDR3 nucleotides are TGTGCCAGCAGTCACGGACCATTCCGGGACAGGGGATTTAACTATGGCTACACCTTC.

For this clonotype: One junction end disagrees with the germline gene, perhaps due to a read error. The rearrangement joins TRBV7-9 to TRBJ2-6; D possibly matches TRBD1 or TRBD2 (5 bases each). There are 11 residues in the CDR3. Germline-derived CDR1 and CDR2 are SEHNR and FQNEAQ (reference sequence). The CDR3 spells CASSGGNVLTF. CDR3 coding DNA: TGTGCCAGCAGTGGGGGCAACGTCCTGACTTTC.

This clonotype was recorded many times. J is TRBJ1-6 and V is TRBV18; D not resolved. V lost 5 bases and J lost 7, with 9 bases in between. The CDR3 is made up of 13 amino acids. Germline CDR1 reads KGHSH; CDR2 reads LQKENI. In DNA, the CDR3 is TGTGCCAGCTCAGGGTTGGAGAATTCACCCCTCCACTTT. It is translated as CASSGLENSPLHF.

The chain employs TRBV7-6 and TRBJ2-1, with 12 bases lining up with TRBD2. The CDR3 is 16 residues long. The ends lost 2 bases at V and 6 bases at J; junction bases unmatched: 5. From germline, CDR1 is SGHVS and CDR2 FNYEAQ. The CDR3 is CASSLRTSGRRNEQFF. CDR3 sequence (DNA): TGTGCCAGCAGCTTAAGAACTAGCGGGAGGCGCAATGAGCAGTTCTTC. The complete variable domain, with remaining parts taken from reference TRBV7-6 and TRBJ2-1, reads GAGVSQSPRYKVTKRGQDVALRCDPISGHVSLYWYRQALGQGPEFLTYFNYEAQQDKSGLPNDRFSAERPEGSISTLTIQRTEQRDSAMYRCASSLRTSGRRNEQFFGPGTRLTVL.

This clonotype was observed at least ten times. The chain employs TRBV5-6 and TRBJ1-2, with 7 positions matching TRBD1. After removal of 2 bases from V and 6 bases from J, the junction contained 4 bases not matched to a gene. The length of the CDR3 is 13 residues. Germline V gene lookup returns CDR1 SGHDT and CDR2 YYEEEE. CDR3 nucleotides: TGTGCCAGCAGCTTTTTAGGGGGCAATGGCTACACCTTC. Protein: CASSFLGGNGYTF.

By share, this clonotype counts as medium-sized. V and J are TRBV2 and TRBJ1-2; 9 bases are shared with TRBD1. Germline CDR1 reads SNHLY; CDR2 reads FYNNEI. Unmatched junction bases numbered 5, after V lost 2 bases and J lost 7 bases. CDR3 length: 14 amino acids. CDR3 in DNA: TGTGCCAGCAGTGAAACGGGACAGGGTGGTGGCTACACCTTC. Protein sequence: CASSETGQGGGYTF.

This clonotype was picked up many times. The chain uses TRBV28 and TRBJ2-7, with 7 bases matching TRBD1. Germline V CDR1 and CDR2: MDHEN, SYDVKM. CDR3 length: 14 amino acids. Trimming cost V 4 bases and J 1 base; bases outside gene matches: 4. The CDR3 region has the DNA TGTGCCAGCAGTTGGAACAGGGGTTCCTACGAGCAGTACTTC. Translated: CASSWNRGSYEQYF.